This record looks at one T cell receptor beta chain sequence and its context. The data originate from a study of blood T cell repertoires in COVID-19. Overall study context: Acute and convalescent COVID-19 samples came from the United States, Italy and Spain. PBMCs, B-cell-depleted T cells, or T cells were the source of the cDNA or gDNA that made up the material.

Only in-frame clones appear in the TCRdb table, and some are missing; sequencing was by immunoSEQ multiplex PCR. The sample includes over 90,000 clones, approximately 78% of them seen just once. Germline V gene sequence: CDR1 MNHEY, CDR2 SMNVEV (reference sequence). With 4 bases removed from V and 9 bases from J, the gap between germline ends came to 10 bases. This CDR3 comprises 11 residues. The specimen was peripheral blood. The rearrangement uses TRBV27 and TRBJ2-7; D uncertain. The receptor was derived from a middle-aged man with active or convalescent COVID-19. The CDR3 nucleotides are TGTGCCAGCAGTTCCTCCCGCGGGCAGTACTTC. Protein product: CASSSSRGQYF.